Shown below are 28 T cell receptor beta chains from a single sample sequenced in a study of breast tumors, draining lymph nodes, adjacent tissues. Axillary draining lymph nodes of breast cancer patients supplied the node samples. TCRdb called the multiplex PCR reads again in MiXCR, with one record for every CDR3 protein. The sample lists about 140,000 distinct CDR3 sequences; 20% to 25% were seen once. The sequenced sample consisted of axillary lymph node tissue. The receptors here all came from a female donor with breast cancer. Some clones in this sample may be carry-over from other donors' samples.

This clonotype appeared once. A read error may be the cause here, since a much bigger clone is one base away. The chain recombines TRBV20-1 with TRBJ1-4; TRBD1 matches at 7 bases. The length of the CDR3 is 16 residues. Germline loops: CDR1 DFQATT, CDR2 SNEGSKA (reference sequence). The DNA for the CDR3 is TGCAGTGCTAGAACAAGGACCGGGACAGTTAATGAAAGACTGTTTTTT. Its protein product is CSARTRTGTVNERLFF.

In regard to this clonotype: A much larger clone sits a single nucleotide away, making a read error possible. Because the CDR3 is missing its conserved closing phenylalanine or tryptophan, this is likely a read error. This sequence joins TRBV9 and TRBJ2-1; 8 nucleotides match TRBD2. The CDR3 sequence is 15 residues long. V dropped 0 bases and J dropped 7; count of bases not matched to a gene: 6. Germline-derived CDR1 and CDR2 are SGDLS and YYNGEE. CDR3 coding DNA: TGTGCCAGCAGCGTAGTTGGTAGCGGGACAAATGAGCAGTTCATC. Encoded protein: CASSVVGSGTNEQFI.

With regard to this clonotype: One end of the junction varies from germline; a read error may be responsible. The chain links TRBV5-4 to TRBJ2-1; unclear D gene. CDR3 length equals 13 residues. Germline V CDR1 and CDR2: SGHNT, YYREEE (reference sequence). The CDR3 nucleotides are TGTGCCAGCAGCTTGGATAGCAACAATGAGCAGTCCTTC. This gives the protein CASSLDSNNEQSF.

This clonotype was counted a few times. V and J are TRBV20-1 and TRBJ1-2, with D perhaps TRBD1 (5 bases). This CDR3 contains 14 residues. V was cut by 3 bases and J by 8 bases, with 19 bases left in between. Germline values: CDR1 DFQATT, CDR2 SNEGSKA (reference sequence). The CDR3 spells CSARRGAGERGYTF. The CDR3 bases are TGCAGTGCTAGGAGAGGGGCCGGGGAGAGGGGCTACACCTTC.

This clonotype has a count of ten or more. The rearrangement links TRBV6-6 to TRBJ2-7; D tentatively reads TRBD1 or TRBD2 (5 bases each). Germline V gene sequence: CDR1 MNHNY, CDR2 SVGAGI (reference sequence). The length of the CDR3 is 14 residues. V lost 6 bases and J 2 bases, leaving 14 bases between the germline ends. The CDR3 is CASSLGTVPYEQYF. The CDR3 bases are TGTGCCAGCAGCCTCGGGACGGTACCCTACGAGCAGTACTTC.

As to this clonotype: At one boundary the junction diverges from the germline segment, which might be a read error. In DNA, the CDR3 is TGTGCCAGCAGTTCCCCGGGGAGCTACGGGCAGTACTTC. Translated: CASSSPGSYGQYF. V gene TRBV6-5 combines with J gene TRBJ2-7; tentative D call: TRBD2 (5 bases). Germline-derived CDR1 and CDR2 are MNHEY and SVGAGI. The CDR3 sequence is 13 residues long.

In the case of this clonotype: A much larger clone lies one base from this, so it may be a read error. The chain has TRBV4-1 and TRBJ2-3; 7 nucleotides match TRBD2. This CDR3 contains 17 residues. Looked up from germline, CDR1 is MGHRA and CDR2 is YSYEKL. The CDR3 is CVSSQELRTSTSDTQYF. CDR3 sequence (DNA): TGCGTCAGCAGCCAAGAGCTACGGACTAGTACCTCAGATACGCAGTATTTT.

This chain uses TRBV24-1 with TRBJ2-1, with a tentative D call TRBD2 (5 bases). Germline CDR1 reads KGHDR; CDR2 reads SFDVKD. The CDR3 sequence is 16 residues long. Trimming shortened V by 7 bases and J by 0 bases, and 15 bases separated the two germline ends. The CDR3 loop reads CATRDLPRGSYNEQFF. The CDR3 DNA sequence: TGTGCCACCAGAGACCTGCCCCGGGGCTCCTACAATGAGCAGTTCTTC.

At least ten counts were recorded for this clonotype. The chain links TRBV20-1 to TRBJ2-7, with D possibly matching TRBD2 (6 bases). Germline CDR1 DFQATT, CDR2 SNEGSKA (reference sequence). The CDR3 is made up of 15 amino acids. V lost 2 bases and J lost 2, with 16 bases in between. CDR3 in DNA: TGCAGTGCTAGATTCATCGCGGGATCCCCCTACGAGCAGTACTTC. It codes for CSARFIAGSPYEQYF.

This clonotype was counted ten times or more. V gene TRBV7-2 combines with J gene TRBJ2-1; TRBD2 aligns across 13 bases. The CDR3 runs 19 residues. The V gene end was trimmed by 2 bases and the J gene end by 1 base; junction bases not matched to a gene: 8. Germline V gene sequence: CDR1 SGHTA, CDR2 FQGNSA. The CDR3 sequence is CASSLKGLAGVVSYNEQFF. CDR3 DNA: TGTGCCAGCAGCTTAAAAGGACTAGCGGGAGTTGTATCCTACAATGAGCAGTTCTTC.

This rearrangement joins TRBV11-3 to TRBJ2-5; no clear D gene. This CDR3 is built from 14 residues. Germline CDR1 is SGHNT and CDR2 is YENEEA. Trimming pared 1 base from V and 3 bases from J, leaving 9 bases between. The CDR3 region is CASSLGGRKETQYF. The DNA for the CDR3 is TGTGCCAGCAGCTTAGGGGGTAGAAAAGAGACCCAGTACTTC.

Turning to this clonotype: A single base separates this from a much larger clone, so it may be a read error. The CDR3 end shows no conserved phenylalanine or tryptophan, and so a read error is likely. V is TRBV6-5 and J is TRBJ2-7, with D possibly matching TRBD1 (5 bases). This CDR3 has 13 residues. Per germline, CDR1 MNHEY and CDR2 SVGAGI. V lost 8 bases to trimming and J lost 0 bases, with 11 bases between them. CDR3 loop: CASGKGASYEQYL. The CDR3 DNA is TGTGCCAGCGGAAAAGGGGCCTCCTACGAGCAGTACCTC.

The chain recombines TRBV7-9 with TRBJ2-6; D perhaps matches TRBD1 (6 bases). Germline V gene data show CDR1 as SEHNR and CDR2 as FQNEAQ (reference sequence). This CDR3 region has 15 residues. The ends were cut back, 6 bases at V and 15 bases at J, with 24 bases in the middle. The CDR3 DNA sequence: TGTGCCAGCAGAACTTCCGGTGGGGACACAGGCGACCTGACTTTC. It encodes CASRTSGGDTGDLTF.

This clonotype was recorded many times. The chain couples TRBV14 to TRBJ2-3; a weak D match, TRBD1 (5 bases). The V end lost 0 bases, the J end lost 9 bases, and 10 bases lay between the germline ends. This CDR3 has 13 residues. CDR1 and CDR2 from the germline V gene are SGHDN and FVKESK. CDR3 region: CASSQDLAGTQYF. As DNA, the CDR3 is TGTGCCAGCAGCCAAGATTTGGCAGGGACGCAGTATTTT.

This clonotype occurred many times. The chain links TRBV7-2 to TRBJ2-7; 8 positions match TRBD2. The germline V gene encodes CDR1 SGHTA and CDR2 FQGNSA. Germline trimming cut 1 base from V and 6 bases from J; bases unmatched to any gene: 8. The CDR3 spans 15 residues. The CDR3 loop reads CASSLGGLASREQYF. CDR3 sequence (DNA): TGTGCCAGCAGCTTAGGAGGACTAGCTTCCCGCGAGCAGTACTTC.

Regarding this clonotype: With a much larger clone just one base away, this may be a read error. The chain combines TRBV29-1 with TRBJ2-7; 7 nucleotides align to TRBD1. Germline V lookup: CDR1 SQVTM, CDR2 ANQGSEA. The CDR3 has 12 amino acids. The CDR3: CSARTGPYERYF. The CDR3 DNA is TGCAGCGCCCGGACAGGCCCCTACGAGCGGTACTTC.

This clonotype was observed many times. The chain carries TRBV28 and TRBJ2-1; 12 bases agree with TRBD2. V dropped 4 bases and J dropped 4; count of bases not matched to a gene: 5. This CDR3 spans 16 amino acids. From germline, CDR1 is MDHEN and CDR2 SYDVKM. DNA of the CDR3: TGTGCCAGCAGTTCGCTAGCGGGAGGGCCATACAATGAGCAGTTCTTC. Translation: CASSSLAGGPYNEQFF.

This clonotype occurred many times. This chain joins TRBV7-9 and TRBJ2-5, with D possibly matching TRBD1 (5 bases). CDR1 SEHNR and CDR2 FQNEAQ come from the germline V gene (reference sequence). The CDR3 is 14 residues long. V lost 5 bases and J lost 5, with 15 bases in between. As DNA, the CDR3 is TGTGCCAGCAGCCAAATCAGGGTAGGCGAGACCCAGTACTTC. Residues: CASSQIRVGETQYF.

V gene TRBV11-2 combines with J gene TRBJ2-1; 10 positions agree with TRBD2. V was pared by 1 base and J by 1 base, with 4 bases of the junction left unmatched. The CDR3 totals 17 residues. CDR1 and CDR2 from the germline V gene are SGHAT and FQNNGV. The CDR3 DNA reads TGTGCCAGCAGCTTAGTCGAGCGGGAGGGTTCCTACAATGAGCAGTTCTTC. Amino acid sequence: CASSLVEREGSYNEQFF.

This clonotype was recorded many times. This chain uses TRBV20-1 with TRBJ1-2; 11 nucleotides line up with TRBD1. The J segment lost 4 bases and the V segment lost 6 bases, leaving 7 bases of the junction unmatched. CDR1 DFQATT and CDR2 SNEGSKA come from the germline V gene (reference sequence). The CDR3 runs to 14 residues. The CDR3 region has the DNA TGCAGTGCGCCCCCCGGGACAGGGGGCTATGGCTACACCTTC. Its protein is CSAPPGTGGYGYTF.

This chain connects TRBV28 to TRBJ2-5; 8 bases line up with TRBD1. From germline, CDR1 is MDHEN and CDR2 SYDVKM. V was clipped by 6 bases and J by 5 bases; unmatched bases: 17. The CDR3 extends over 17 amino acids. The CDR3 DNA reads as TGTGCCAGCAGCCCCGCAGGGGGCTTAGGAGGAGGTGAGACCCAGTACTTC. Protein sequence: CASSPAGGLGGGETQYF.

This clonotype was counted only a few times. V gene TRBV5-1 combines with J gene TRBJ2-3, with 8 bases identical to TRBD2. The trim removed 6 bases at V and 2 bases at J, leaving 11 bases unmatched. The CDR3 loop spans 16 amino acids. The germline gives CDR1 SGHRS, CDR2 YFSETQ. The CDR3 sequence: CASNGLASADTDTQYF. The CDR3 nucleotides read TGCGCCAGCAACGGACTAGCATCGGCTGACACAGATACGCAGTATTTT.

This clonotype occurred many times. The CDR3 loop reads CASSQAHPLGEQFF. The CDR3 DNA is TGCGCCAGCAGCCAAGCTCACCCACTTGGGGAGCAGTTCTTC. This rearrangement joins TRBV4-1 to TRBJ2-1; D gene ambiguous. The CDR3 covers 14 residues. The germline V gene encodes CDR1 MGHRA and CDR2 YSYEKL. The V gene lost 1 base and the J gene lost 10 bases, with 14 bases spanning the gap.

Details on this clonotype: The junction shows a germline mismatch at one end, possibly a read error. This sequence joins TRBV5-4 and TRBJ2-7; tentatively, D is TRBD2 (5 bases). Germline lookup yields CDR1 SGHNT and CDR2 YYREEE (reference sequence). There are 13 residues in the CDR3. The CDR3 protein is CASSRSSSYGQYF. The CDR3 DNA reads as TGTGCCAGCAGCCGTTCTAGCTCCTACGGGCAGTACTTC.

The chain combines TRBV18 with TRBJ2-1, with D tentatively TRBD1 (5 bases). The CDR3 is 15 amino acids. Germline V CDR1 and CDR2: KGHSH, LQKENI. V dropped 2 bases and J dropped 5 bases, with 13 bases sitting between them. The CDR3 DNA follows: TGTGCCAGCTCACCATCCGGCAGGGATCACAATGAGCAGTTCTTC. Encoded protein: CASSPSGRDHNEQFF.

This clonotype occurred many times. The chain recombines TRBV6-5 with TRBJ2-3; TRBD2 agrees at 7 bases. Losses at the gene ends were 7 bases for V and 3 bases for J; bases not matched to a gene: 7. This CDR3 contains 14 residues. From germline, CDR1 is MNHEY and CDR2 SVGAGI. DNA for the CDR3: TGTGCCAGCACGGGGGTAGCGGGTACAGATACGCAGTATTTT. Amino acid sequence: CASTGVAGTDTQYF.

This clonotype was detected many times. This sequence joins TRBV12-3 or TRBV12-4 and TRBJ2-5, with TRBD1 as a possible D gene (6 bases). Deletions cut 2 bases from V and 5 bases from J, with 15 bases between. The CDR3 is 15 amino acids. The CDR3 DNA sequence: TGTGCCAGCAGTTTACGCAGGGGAGCATGGGAGACCCAGTACTTC. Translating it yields CASSLRRGAWETQYF.

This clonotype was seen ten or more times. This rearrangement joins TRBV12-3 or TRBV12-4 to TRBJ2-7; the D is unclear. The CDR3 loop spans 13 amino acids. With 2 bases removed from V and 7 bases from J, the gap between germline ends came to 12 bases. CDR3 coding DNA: TGTGCCAGCAGTTTATCACCGCCCGCGGAGCAGTACTTC. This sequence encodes CASSLSPPAEQYF.